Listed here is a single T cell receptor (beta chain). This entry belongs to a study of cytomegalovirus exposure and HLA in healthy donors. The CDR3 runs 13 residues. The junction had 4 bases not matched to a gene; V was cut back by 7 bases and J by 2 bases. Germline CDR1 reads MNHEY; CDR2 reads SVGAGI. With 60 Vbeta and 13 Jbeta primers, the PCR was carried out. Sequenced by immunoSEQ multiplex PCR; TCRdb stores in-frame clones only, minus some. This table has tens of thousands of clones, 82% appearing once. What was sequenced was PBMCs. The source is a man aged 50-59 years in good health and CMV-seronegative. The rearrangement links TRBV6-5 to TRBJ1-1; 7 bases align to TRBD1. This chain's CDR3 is CASKRDSNTEAFF. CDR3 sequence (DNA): TGTGCCAGCAAGAGGGACAGTAACACTGAAGCTTTCTTT.